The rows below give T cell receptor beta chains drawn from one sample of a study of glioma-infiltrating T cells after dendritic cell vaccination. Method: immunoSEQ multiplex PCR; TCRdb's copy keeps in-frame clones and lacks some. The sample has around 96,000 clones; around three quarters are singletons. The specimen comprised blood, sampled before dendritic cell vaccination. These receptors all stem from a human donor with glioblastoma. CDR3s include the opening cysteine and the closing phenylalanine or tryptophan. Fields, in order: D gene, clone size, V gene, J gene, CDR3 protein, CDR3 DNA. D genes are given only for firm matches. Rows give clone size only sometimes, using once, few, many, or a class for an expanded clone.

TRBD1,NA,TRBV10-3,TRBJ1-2,CAISERPTGAGMGGYTF,TGTGCCATCAGTGAGCGACCTACAGGGGCAGGTATGGGTGGCTACACCTTC
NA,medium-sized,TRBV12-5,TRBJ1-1,CASAADSLNTEAFF,TGTGCTAGTGCCGCTGACAGTCTGAACACTGAAGCTTTCTTT
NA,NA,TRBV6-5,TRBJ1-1,CASSYKEAFF,TGTGCCAGCAGTTACAAAGAGGCTTTCTTT
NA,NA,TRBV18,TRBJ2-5,CASSPRLSGHTKQEAQYF,TGTGCCAGCTCACCACGCTTGTCCGGACATACAAAACAAGAGGCCCAGTACTTC
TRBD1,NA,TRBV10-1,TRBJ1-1,CASSEGDRGQAFF,TGCGCCAGCAGTGAGGGGGACAGGGGGCAAGCTTTCTTT
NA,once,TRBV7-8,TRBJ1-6,CASRGSGSFNSPLHF,TGTGCCAGCAGAGGGTCCGGGAGCTTCAATTCACCCCTCCACTTT
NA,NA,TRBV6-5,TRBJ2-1,CASRPGLSYNEQFF,TGTGCCAGCAGGCCGGGACTCTCGTACAATGAGCAGTTCTTC
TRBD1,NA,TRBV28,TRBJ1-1,CASSFPMGQGRGQGAFF,TGTGCCAGCAGTTTCCCTATGGGACAGGGAAGGGGGCAAGGAGCTTTCTTT
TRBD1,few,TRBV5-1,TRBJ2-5,CASSLGTGLRQETQYF,TGCGCCAGCAGCCTAGGGACAGGTCTACGGCAAGAGACCCAGTACTTC
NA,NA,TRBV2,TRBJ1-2,CASSELYGSRYGYTF,TGTGCCAGCAGTGAATTGTATGGCAGTCGTTATGGCTACACCTTC
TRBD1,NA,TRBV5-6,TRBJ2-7,CASSPSGGIYEQYF,TGTGCCAGCAGCCCCTCAGGGGGCATTTACGAGCAGTACTTC
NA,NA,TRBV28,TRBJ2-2,CASSLGIFATGELFF,TGTGCCAGCAGTTTGGGCATTTTCGCCACCGGGGAGCTGTTTTTT
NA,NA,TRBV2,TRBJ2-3,CASSHLVRVESYDTQYF,TGTGCCAGCAGCCACCTAGTCCGGGTGGAGTCATACGATACGCAGTATTTT
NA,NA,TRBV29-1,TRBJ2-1,CSVNAASYNEQFF,TGCAGCGTGAATGCGGCCTCCTACAATGAGCAGTTCTTC
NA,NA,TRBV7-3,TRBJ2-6,CASSLKGSRDGANVLTF,TGTGCCAGCAGCTTAAAAGGGTCGCGGGACGGGGCCAACGTCCTGACTTTC
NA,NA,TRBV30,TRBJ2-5,CAWSASSNRYYF,TGTGCCTGGAGTGCTTCCTCAAACAGGTATTACTTC
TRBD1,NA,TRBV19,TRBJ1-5,CATGATGGLSNQPQHF,TGTGCCACTGGGGCGACAGGGGGCCTTAGCAATCAGCCCCAGCATTTT
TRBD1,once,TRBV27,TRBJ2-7,CASSLRGQVSYEQYF,TGTGCCAGCAGTTTACGGGGACAGGTATCCTACGAGCAGTACTTC
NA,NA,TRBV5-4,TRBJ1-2,CASSLDGTSYGYTF,TGTGCCAGCAGCTTGGATGGCACCTCCTATGGCTACACCTTC
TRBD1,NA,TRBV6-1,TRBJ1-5,CASSDPGQGRPQHF,TGTGCCAGCAGTGACCCGGGACAGGGTCGGCCCCAGCATTTT
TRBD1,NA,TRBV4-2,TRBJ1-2,CASSQTQGAESYGYTF,TGTGCCAGCAGCCAAACACAGGGGGCAGAGTCGTATGGCTACACCTTC
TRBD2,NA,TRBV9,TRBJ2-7,CASSAGGLAGYEQYF,TGTGCCAGCAGCGCAGGCGGACTAGCGGGCTACGAGCAGTACTTC
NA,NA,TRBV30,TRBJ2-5,CAWSVREPETQYF,TGTGCCTGGAGTGTACGAGAACCAGAGACCCAGTACTTC
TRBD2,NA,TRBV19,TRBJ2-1,CASSIGTSVYNEQFF,TGTGCCAGTAGTATTGGGACTAGCGTCTACAATGAGCAGTTCTTC
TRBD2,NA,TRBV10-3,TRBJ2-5,CAISSVPGGETQYF,TGTGCCATCAGTTCTGTACCGGGGGGGGAGACCCAGTACTTC
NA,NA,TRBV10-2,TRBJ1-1,CASSETIRGLSTEAFF,TGCGCCAGCAGCGAAACTATTAGGGGACTTAGTACTGAAGCTTTCTTT
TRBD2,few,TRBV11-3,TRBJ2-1,CASSLTGGSYNEQFF,TGTGCCAGCAGCTTGACGGGGGGCTCCTACAATGAGCAGTTCTTC
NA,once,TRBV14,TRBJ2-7,CASSPIRGQRNSYEQYF,TGTGCCAGCAGCCCCATCCGGGGACAAAGGAACTCCTACGAGCAGTACTTC
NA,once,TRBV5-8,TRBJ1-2,CASSLTLGGGYTF,TGTGCCAGCAGCTTGACACTGGGAGGTGGCTACACCTTC
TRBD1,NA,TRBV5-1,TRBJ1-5,CASSSGTESNQPQHF,TGCGCCAGCAGCTCCGGGACAGAAAGCAATCAGCCCCAGCATTTT
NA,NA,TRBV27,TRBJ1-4,CASSLLRDTNEKLFF,TGTGCCAGCAGTCTTCTCCGAGATACTAATGAAAAACTGTTTTTT
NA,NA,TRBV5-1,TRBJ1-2,CASSLGPGNYGYTF,TGCGCCAGCAGCTTGGGGCCTGGTAACTATGGCTACACCTTC
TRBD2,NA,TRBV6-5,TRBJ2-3,CASRSGLAGPDTQYF,TGTGCCAGCAGAAGCGGACTAGCGGGGCCAGATACGCAGTATTTT
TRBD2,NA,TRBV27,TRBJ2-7,CASSVGTSGFSYEQYF,TGTGCCAGCAGTGTTGGGACTAGCGGGTTTTCCTACGAGCAGTACTTC
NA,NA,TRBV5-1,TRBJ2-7,CASSLNSNYEQYF,TGCGCCAGCAGCTTAAACAGCAACTACGAGCAGTACTTC
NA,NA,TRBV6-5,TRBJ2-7,CASSKLYEQYF,TGTGCCAGCAGCAAGCTATACGAGCAGTACTTC
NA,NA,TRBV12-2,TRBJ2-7,CASLLPGTDYEQYF,TGTGCAAGTCTCCTCCCGGGAACCGACTACGAGCAGTACTTC
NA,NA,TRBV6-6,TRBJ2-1,CASSYEPEGEQFF,TGTGCCAGCAGTTACGAGCCTGAGGGTGAGCAGTTCTTC
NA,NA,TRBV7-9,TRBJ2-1,CASLRDRGPGAGGDEQFF,TGTGCCAGCCTCCGGGACAGGGGTCCGGGAGCGGGAGGCGATGAGCAGTTCTTC
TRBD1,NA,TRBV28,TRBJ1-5,CASSLGQGRRPQHF,TGTGCCAGCAGCCTCGGACAGGGGAGGCGGCCCCAGCATTTT
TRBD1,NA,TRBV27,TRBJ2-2,CASSPRQGALTGELFF,TGTGCCAGCAGTCCCCGACAGGGGGCTCTAACCGGGGAGCTGTTTTTT
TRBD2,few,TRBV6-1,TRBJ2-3,CASSAQRLAVDRGGYF,TGTGCCAGCAGTGCCCAGCGACTAGCGGTGGACCGAGGGGGGTATTTT
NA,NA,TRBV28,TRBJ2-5,CASREAQETQYF,TGTGCCAGCCGCGAGGCCCAAGAGACCCAGTACTTC
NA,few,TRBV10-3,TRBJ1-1,CAISTGLKDTEAFF,TGTGCCATCAGTACAGGGCTCAAGGACACTGAAGCTTTCTTT
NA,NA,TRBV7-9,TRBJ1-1,CASSLRENTEAFF,TGTGCCAGCAGCCTCCGGGAAAACACTGAAGCTTTCTTT
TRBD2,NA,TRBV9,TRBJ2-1,CASSVEASGSYNEQFF,TGTGCCAGCAGCGTAGAGGCTAGCGGGAGTTACAATGAGCAGTTCTTC
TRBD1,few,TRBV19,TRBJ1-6,CASRQTTGANSPLHF,TGTGCCAGTAGGCAGACGACAGGGGCGAATTCACCCCTCCACTTT
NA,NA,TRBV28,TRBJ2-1,CASSRGVYNEQFF,TGTGCCAGCAGCCGCGGGGTCTACAATGAGCAGTTCTTC
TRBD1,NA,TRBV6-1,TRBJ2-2,CASSHRDRNTGELFF,TGTGCCAGCAGTCACCGGGACAGAAACACCGGGGAGCTGTTTTTT
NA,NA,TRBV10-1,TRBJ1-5,CASSDRSGQPQHF,TGCGCCAGCAGTGACCGTTCCGGGCAGCCCCAGCATTTT
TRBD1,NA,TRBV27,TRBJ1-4,CASSLSWGDRAGKLFF,TGTGCCAGCAGTTTATCTTGGGGGGACAGGGCGGGAAAACTGTTTTTT